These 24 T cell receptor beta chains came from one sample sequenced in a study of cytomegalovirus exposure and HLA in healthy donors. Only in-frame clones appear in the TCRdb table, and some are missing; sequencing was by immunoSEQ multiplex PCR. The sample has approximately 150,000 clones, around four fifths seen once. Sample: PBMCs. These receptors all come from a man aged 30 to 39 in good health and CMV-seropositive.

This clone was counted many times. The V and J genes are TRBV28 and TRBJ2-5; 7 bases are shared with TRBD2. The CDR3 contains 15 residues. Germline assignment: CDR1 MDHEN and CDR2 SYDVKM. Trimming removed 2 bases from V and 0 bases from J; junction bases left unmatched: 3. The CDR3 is CASSLGGGYQETQYF. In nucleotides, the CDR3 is TGTGCCAGCAGTTTAGGCGGGGGATACCAAGAGACCCAGTACTTC.

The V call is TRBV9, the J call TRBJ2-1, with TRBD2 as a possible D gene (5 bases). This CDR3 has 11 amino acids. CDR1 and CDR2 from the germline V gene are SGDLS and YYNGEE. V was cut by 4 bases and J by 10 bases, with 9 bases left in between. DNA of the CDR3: TGTGCCAGCAGCTTAACGGGGGAGCAGTTCTTC. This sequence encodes CASSLTGEQFF. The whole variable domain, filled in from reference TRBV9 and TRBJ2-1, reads DSGVTQTPKHLITATGQRVTLRCSPRSGDLSVYWYQQSLDQGLQFLIQYYNGEERAKGNILERFSAQQFPDLHSELNLSSLELGDSALYFCASSLTGEQFFGPGTRLTVL.

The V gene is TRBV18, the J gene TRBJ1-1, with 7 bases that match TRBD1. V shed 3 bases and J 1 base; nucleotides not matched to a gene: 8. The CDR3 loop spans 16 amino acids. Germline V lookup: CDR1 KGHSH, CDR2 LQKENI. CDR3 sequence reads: CASSPRQGVENTEAFF. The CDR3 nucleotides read TGTGCCAGCTCACCGCGACAGGGTGTCGAGAACACTGAAGCTTTCTTT.

The CDR3 region has the DNA TGTGCCAGCAGCTTAGGACTAGCGGGGGGCATCGTCACCGGGGAGCTGTTTTTT. Amino acids: CASSLGLAGGIVTGELFF. The chain couples TRBV13 to TRBJ2-2, with 12 positions matching TRBD2. CDR3 length: 18 amino acids. In germline, CDR1 is PRHDT, CDR2 FYEKMQ (reference sequence). The J segment lost 4 bases and the V segment lost 0 bases, leaving 6 bases of the junction unmatched.

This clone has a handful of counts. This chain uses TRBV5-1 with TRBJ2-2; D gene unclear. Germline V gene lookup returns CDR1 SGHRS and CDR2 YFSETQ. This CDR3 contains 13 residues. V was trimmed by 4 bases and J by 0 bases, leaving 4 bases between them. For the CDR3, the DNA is TGCGCCAGCAGCCCCTCGAACACCGGGGAGCTGTTTTTT. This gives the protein CASSPSNTGELFF.

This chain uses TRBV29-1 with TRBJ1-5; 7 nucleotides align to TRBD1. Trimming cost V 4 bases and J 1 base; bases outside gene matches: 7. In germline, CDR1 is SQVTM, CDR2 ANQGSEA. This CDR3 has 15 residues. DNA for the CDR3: TGCAGCGTTGTCGGGGCAGGGGGAAGCAATCAGCCCCAGCATTTT. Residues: CSVVGAGGSNQPQHF.

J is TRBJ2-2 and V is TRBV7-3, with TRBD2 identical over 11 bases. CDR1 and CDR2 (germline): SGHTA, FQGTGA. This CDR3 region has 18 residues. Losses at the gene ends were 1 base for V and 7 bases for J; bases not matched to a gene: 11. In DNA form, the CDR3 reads TGTGCCAGCAGCTTAAATGGGTTTAGCGGGGGGGCCGGCGGGGAGCTGTTTTTT. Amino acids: CASSLNGFSGGAGGELFF. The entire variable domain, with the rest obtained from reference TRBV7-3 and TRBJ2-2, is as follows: GAGVSQTPSNKVTEKGKYVELRCDPISGHTALYWYRQSLGQGPEFLIYFQGTGAADDSGLPNDRFFAVRPEGSVSTLKIQRTERGDSAVYLCASSLNGFSGGAGGELFFGEGSRLTVL.

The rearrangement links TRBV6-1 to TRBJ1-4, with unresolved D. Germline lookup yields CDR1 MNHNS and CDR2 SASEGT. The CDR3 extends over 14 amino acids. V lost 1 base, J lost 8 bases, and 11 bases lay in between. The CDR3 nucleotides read TGTGCCAGCAGTGAAGTAGCGCGGAAAGAAAAACTGTTTTTT. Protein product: CASSEVARKEKLFF.

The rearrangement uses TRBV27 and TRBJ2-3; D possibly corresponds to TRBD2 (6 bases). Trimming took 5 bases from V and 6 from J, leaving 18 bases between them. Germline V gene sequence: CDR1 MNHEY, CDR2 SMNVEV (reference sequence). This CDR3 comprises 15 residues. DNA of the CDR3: TGTGCCAGCAGTCTGGAGGGGTCCGGGTGGGATACGCAGTATTTT. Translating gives CASSLEGSGWDTQYF.

The CDR3 reads CASSLNRRGDVSGNNSPLHF. CDR3 DNA: TGCGCCAGCAGTCTCAATCGGAGGGGGGATGTGAGCGGGAATAATTCACCCCTCCACTTT. The rearrangement joins TRBV23-1 to TRBJ1-6, with a possible D match to TRBD1 (6 bases). TRBV23-1 is marked as an open reading frame, function uncertain. CDR3 length equals 20 residues. With 4 bases removed from V and 5 bases from J, the gap between germline ends came to 27 bases.

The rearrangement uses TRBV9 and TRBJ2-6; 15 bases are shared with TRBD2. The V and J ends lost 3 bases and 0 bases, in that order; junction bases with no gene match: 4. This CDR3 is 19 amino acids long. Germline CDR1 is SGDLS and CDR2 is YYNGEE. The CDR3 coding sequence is TGTGCCAGCAGCGAGGGACTAGCGGGGGGATTCTCTGGGGCCAACGTCCTGACTTTC. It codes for CASSEGLAGGFSGANVLTF.

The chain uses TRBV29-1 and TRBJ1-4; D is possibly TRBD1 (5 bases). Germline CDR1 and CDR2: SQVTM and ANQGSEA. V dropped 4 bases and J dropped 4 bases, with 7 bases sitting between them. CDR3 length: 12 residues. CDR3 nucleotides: TGCAGCGTTGGACAGATTAATGAAAAACTGTTTTTT. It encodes CSVGQINEKLFF. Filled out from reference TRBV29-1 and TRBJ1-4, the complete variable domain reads SAVISQKPSRDICQRGTSLTIQCQVDSQVTMMFWYRQQPGQSLTLIATANQGSEATYESGFVIDKFPISRPNLTFSTLTVSNMSPEDSSIYLCSVGQINEKLFFGSGTQLSVL.

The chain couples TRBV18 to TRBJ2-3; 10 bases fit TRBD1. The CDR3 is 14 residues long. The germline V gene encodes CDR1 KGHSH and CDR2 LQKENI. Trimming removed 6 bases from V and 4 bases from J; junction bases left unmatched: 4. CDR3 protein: CASSGTGDADTQYF. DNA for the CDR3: TGTGCCAGCTCCGGGACAGGGGACGCAGATACGCAGTATTTT.

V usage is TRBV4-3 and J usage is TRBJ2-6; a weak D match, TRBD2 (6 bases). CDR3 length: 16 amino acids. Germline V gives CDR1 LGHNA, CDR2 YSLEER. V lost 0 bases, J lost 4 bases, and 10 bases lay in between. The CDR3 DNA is TGCGCCAGCAGCCAAGATGCCGCGGGGGGGGCCAACGTCCTGACTTTC. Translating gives CASSQDAAGGANVLTF.

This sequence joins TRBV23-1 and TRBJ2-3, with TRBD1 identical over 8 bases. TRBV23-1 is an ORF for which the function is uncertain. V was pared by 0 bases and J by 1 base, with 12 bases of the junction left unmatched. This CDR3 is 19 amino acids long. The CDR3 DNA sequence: TGCGCCAGCAGTCAATCGAGAGGGAGGACAGGGAGCGGCACAGATACGCAGTATTTT. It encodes CASSQSRGRTGSGTDTQYF.

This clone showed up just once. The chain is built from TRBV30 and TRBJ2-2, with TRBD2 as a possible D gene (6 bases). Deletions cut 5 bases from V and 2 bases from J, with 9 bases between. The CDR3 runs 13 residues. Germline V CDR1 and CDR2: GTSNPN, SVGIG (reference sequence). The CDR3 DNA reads TGTGCCTGGTCGGGGGTTAACACCGGGGAGCTGTTTTTT. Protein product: CAWSGVNTGELFF.

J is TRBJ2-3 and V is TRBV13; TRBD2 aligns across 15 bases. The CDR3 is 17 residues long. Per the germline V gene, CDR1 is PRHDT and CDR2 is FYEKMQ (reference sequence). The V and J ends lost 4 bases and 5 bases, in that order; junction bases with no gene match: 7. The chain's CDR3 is CASSSRTSGGVVDTQYF. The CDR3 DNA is TGTGCCAGCAGCTCCAGGACTAGCGGGGGGGTCGTAGATACGCAGTATTTT.

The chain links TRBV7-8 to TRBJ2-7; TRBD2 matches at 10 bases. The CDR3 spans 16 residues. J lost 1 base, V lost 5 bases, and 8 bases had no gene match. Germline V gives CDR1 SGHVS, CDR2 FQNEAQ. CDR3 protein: CASSTRLAGTSYEQYF. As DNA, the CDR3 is TGTGCCAGCAGCACCCGACTAGCGGGTACGTCCTACGAGCAGTACTTC.

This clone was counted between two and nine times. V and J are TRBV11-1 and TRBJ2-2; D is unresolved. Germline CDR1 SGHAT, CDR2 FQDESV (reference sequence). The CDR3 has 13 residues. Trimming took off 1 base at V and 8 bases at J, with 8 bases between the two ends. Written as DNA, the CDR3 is TGTGCCAGCAGCTTAGGCGCTGCTGGGGAGCTGTTTTTT. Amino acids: CASSLGAAGELFF.

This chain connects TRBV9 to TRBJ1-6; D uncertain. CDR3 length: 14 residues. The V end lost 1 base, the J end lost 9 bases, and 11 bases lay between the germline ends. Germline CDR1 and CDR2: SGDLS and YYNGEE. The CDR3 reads CASSVLEDTSPLHF. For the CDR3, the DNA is TGTGCCAGCAGCGTACTAGAGGATACTTCACCCCTCCACTTT.

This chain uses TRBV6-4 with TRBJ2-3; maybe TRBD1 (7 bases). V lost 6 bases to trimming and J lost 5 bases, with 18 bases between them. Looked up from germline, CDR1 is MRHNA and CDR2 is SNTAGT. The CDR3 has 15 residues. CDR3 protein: CASSAGTAGRDTQYF. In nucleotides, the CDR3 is TGTGCCAGCAGCGCCGGGACAGCGGGCCGAGATACGCAGTATTTT.

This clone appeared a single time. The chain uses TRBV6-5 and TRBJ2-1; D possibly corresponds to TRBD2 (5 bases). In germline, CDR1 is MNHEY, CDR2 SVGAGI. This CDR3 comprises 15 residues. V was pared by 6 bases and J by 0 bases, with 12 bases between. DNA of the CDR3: TGTGCCAGCAGGGTGACTGGGAGCTCCTACAATGAGCAGTTCTTC. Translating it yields CASRVTGSSYNEQFF.

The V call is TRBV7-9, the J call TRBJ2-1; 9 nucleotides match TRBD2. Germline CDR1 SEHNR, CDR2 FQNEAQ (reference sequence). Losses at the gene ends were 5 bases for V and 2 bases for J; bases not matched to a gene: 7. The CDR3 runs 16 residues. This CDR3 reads CASSDRAGGPYNEQFF. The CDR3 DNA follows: TGTGCCAGCAGCGACAGAGCGGGGGGCCCCTACAATGAGCAGTTCTTC.

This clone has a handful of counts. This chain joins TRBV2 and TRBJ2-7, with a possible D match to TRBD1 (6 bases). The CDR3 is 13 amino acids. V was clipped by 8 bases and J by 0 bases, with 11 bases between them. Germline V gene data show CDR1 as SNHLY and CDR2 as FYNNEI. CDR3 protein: CASVGDNSYEQYF. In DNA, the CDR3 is TGTGCCAGCGTGGGGGACAACTCCTACGAGCAGTACTTC.